Sequencing of this T cell receptor beta chain was carried out in a study of blood T cell repertoires in COVID-19. Measured with immunoSEQ multiplex PCR; TCRdb has only the in-frame clones, and not every one. There are under 250,000 clones in the sample; over 80% occur only once, and 5% to 7% lies in the top ten. V dropped 1 base and J dropped 10 bases, with 17 bases sitting between them. Germline CDR1 MGHRA, CDR2 YSYEKL. The CDR3 sequence is 15 residues long. Sequencing was carried out using peripheral blood. The V call is TRBV4-1, the J call TRBJ2-1; D not certain. This TCR came from a woman between 55 and 75 years old with active or convalescent COVID-19. CDR3 protein: CASSQAPPMIREQFF. The CDR3 nucleotides read TGCGCCAGCAGCCAAGCACCCCCGATGATCCGGGAGCAGTTCTTC.